Following are 15 T cell receptor beta chains from one sample sequenced in a study of control samples from healthy donors and cancer patients (dated by TCRdb to about 2020). Receptor amplification or capture employed the immunoSEQ multiplex PCR assay. Entries here come from immuneACCESS through TCRdb and include only in-frame sequences with V and J called. Some clones fail to appear in such tables; in the studies checked, an unresolved V gene covers under half of the shortfall, and the cause of the remainder is unknown. The sample profile shows around 150,000 clones; around 90% of them were found once. The ten largest clones represent over 4% of the sample. Sequencing was done on a sample of blood. The receptor source for this set is a man younger than 40 in good health.

The chain joins TRBV7-9 to TRBJ1-4; D is unclear. The germline gives CDR1 SEHNR, CDR2 FQNEAQ (reference sequence). Trimming pared 5 bases from V and 7 bases from J, leaving 17 bases between. This CDR3 comprises 15 residues. The CDR3: CASSRGAPRGEKLFF. For the CDR3, the DNA is TGTGCCAGCAGCCGGGGAGCTCCCAGAGGTGAAAAACTGTTTTTT. Full variable domain (missing parts from reference TRBV7-9 and TRBJ1-4): DTGVSQNPRHKITKRGQNVTFRCDPISEHNRLYWYRQTLGQGPEFLTYFQNEAQLEKSRLLSDRFSAERPKGSFSTLEIQRTEQGDSAMYLCASSRGAPRGEKLFFGSGTQLSVL.

This clone showed up just once. The gene calls are TRBV20-1 and TRBJ1-3; D is unresolved. CDR3 length equals 17 residues. The V and J ends lost 3 bases and 0 bases respectively, with 18 bases between them. Germline V gene data show CDR1 as DFQATT and CDR2 as SNEGSKA (reference sequence). The CDR3 DNA reads as TGCAGTGCTAGTAGTAGAAGGACCGGCGGCTCTGGAAACACCATATATTTT. It is translated as CSASSRRTGGSGNTIYF.

This chain uses TRBV7-2 with TRBJ1-1; D uncertain. V was clipped by 5 bases and J by 0 bases, with 7 bases between them. The CDR3 consists of 13 residues. CDR1 and CDR2 (germline): SGHTA, FQGNSA. CDR3 nucleotide sequence: TGTGCCAGCAGCCCCTTCGTGAACACTGAAGCTTTCTTT. This sequence encodes CASSPFVNTEAFF.

The chain links TRBV5-6 to TRBJ2-7; 8 bases are a match to TRBD2. CDR1 is SGHDT, CDR2 YYEEEE, per germline. The CDR3 sequence is 16 residues long. After removal of 1 base from V and 4 bases from J, the junction contained 10 bases not matched to a gene. The CDR3 reads CASSLRGGGSPYEQYF. The CDR3 DNA reads TGTGCCAGCAGCTTGCGGGGGGGCGGGAGTCCGTACGAGCAGTACTTC. The variable domain in full, completed from reference TRBV5-6 and TRBJ2-7, reads DAGVTQSPTHLIKTRGQQVTLRCSPKSGHDTVSWYQQALGQGPQFIFQYYEEEERQRGNFPDRFSGHQFPNYSSELNVNALLLGDSALYLCASSLRGGGSPYEQYFGPGTRLTVT.

The CDR3 is CAQRSLIFF. The CDR3 DNA is TGTGCCCAGCGGAGCTTGATCTTCTTC. The rearrangement uses TRBV5-6 and TRBJ2-1; maybe TRBD2 (5 bases). CDR1 is SGHDT, CDR2 YYEEEE, per germline. The CDR3 consists of 9 residues. V was cut by 10 bases and J by 16 bases, with 15 bases left in between.

The chain recombines TRBV11-3 with TRBJ1-2; possible D gene TRBD1, 5 bases. Germline V lookup: CDR1 SGHNT, CDR2 YENEEA. The CDR3 covers 15 residues. The germline V and J ends were trimmed by 5 bases and 4 bases, with 17 bases remaining between them. The CDR3 bases are TGTGCCAGCAGCCCGGGGGGGTCGAGGGTCTATGGCTACACCTTC. Its translation is CASSPGGSRVYGYTF.

Of note for this clone: Other DNA sequences of this sample code for an identical CDR3. V is TRBV6-2 or TRBV6-3 and J is TRBJ2-7; no clear D. Trimming left V 0 bases short and J 1 base short, with 1 base between. This CDR3 contains 12 residues. Germline V gene sequence: CDR1 MNHEY, CDR2 SVGEGT. The CDR3 spells CASSYSSYEQYF. The CDR3 region has the DNA TGTGCCAGCAGTTACTCGTCCTACGAGCAGTACTTC.

The chain has TRBV5-4 and TRBJ1-2, with D tentatively TRBD1 (5 bases). Germline V gene sequence: CDR1 SGHNT, CDR2 YYREEE (reference sequence). Trimming pared 1 base from V and 7 bases from J, leaving 23 bases between. There are 17 residues in the CDR3. The CDR3 region has the DNA TGTGCCAGCAGCTTGTACGGATCCGGGACGAAAAACGTTGGCTACACCTTC. Translation: CASSLYGSGTKNVGYTF.

This chain joins TRBV7-2 and TRBJ2-5; 8 positions match TRBD1. This CDR3 region has 15 residues. With V trimmed by 2 bases and J by 7 bases, 9 bases remained unmatched. The germline CDR1 and CDR2 sequences are SGHTA and FQGNSA. CDR3 DNA: TGTGCCAGCAGCTTACGGCTGGACAGGGCGGCGACCCAGTACTTC. Translated, it gives CASSLRLDRAATQYF.

V gene TRBV29-1 combines with J gene TRBJ2-2; no clear D gene. In germline, CDR1 is SQVTM, CDR2 ANQGSEA. With 7 bases removed from V and 1 base from J, the gap between germline ends came to 19 bases. This CDR3 contains 16 residues. This chain's CDR3 is CSASTKTAVNTGELFF. The CDR3 DNA sequence: TGCAGCGCCTCAACTAAGACCGCCGTGAACACCGGGGAGCTGTTTTTT.

The V gene is TRBV5-8, the J gene TRBJ2-7; 8 positions match TRBD1. The CDR3 extends over 15 amino acids. With 4 bases clipped from V and 4 bases from J, the junction kept 10 bases outside the gene matches. Germline loops: CDR1 SGHTS, CDR2 YDEGEE. The CDR3 is CASSPRTGTRYEQYF. The DNA of the CDR3 is TGTGCCAGCAGCCCCAGGACAGGGACGAGGTACGAGCAGTACTTC.

The CDR3 sequence: CASSLAAAGVEQYF. In DNA, the CDR3 is TGTGCCAGCAGCTTAGCGGCAGCGGGGGTCGAGCAGTACTTC. The chain recombines TRBV11-2 with TRBJ2-7; 8 bases line up with TRBD2. J was trimmed by 6 bases and V by 1 base; bases with no gene match: 5. Germline values: CDR1 SGHAT, CDR2 FQNNGV. CDR3 size: 14 residues.

The chain has TRBV27 and TRBJ2-5; tentatively, D is TRBD1 or TRBD2 (6 bases each). Germline V gene lookup returns CDR1 MNHEY and CDR2 SMNVEV (reference sequence). Trimming shortened V by 1 base and J by 4 bases, and 10 bases separated the two germline ends. The CDR3 contains 14 residues. For the CDR3, the DNA is TGTGCCAGCAGTTTATGGGGGGCCTCAGAGACCCAGTACTTC. Its protein product is CASSLWGASETQYF.

The chain combines TRBV9 with TRBJ1-6, with TRBD1 identical over 7 bases. Trimming cost V 3 bases and J 7 bases; bases outside gene matches: 4. This CDR3 has 14 amino acids. Germline CDR1 SGDLS, CDR2 YYNGEE. The CDR3 is CASSAGTENSPLHF. The CDR3 coding sequence is TGTGCCAGCAGCGCGGGGACAGAGAATTCACCCCTCCACTTT. The whole variable domain, filled in from reference TRBV9 and TRBJ1-6, reads DSGVTQTPKHLITATGQRVTLRCSPRSGDLSVYWYQQSLDQGLQFLIQYYNGEERAKGNILERFSAQQFPDLHSELNLSSLELGDSALYFCASSAGTENSPLHFGNGTRLTVT.

This clone was counted once. V is TRBV29-1 and J is TRBJ2-1; D is perhaps TRBD1 (6 bases). Germline V gives CDR1 SQVTM, CDR2 ANQGSEA. Between the trimmed V and J ends, which lost 3 bases and 8 bases, there was a span of 14 bases. The CDR3 contains 13 residues. CDR3 DNA sequence: TGCAGCGTTGAGGCAGGGGTACTTCATGAGCAGTTCTTC. It codes for CSVEAGVLHEQFF.